These T cell receptor beta chains were read from a single sample in a study of post-analysis software for immune sequencing data. Using its own MiXCR run on the PCR reads, TCRdb lists one record per CDR3 protein. The sample lists about 800,000 distinct CDR3 sequences, less than 35% seen once, with more than 0.45% in the top ten. The sample was blood. These receptors were obtained from a girl aged 5-17 years with multiple sclerosis. The CDR3 runs from the conserved cysteine through the conserved F or W. A D gene is named only where the DNA matches it firmly. Clone size appears in some rows only: once, few, many, or a class for an expanded clone.

>.|few|TRBV15|TRBJ2-5
TGTGCCACCAGCATAGACACGGGGTTCGGTGAGACCCAGTACTTC
CATSIDTGFGETQYF
>TRBD2|.|TRBV20-1|TRBJ2-3
TGCAGTGCTCAAACGGGGCGGGAGGCTGCAGATACGCAGTATTTT
CSAQTGREAADTQYF
>TRBD1|few|TRBV15|TRBJ2-7
TGTGCCACCAGCAAATTCATCCGGGACAGGGAGGGTTACGAGCAGTACTTC
CATSKFIRDREGYEQYF
>.|many|TRBV29-1|TRBJ2-1
TGCAGCGCTCGCCACAATGAGCAGTTCTTC
CSARHNEQFF
>TRBD1|.|TRBV20-1|TRBJ2-1
TGCAGTGCTAGAGAACCCCCCGCAGGGGGCTACAATGAGCAGTTCTTC
CSAREPPAGGYNEQFF
>.|many|TRBV29-1|TRBJ2-4
TGCAGCGTCATCTCGTGGGCAACATCCAAAAACATTCAGTACTTC
CSVISWATSKNIQYF
>TRBD2|.|TRBV5-4|TRBJ2-5
TGTGCCAGCAGCCCCAGAACCCCGACTAGCGGGAGTTCGAATGAGCAGTACTTC
CASSPRTPTSGSSNEQYF
>TRBD1|.|TRBV5-1|TRBJ2-3
TGCGCCAGCAGCACCACAGGGGTCACAGATACGCAGTATTTT
CASSTTGVTDTQYF
>.|once|TRBV4-3|TRBJ2-5
TGCGCCAGCAGCCAAGATTATAGGGAAGAGACCCAGTACTTC
CASSQDYREETQYF
>TRBD1|.|TRBV29-1|TRBJ2-7
TGCAGCGTGGGGACAGTAAGGGGGTACGAGCAGTACTTC
CSVGTVRGYEQYF
>TRBD2|many|TRBV29-1|TRBJ2-1
TGCAGCGTGGACACCGGGACTAGCGGAAACAATGAGCAGTTCTTC
CSVDTGTSGNNEQFF
>TRBD2|many|TRBV7-9|TRBJ2-3
TGTGCCAGCAGCCCACGGACTAGCGGGTATGAAGGGGATACGCAGTATTTT
CASSPRTSGYEGDTQYF
>TRBD1|few|TRBV7-2|TRBJ1-2
TGTGCCAGCAGCATACTGGGACAGGGGACCAGGGGCTATGGCTACACCTTC
CASSILGQGTRGYGYTF
>.|.|TRBV3-1|TRBJ1-1
TGTGCCAGCCGACCCACAGAGATGAACACTGAAGCTTTCTTT
CASRPTEMNTEAFF
>.|few|TRBV12-3/TRBV12-4|TRBJ2-3
TGTGCCAGCAGTTTGGGGGGTACCCCAGATACGCAGTATTTT
CASSLGGTPDTQYF
>TRBD1|few|TRBV20-1|TRBJ2-5
TGCAGTGCTACTCCTTCGGGACAGAGGTACCAAGAGACCCAGTACTTC
CSATPSGQRYQETQYF
>.|.|TRBV7-2|TRBJ2-7
TGTGCCAGCAGCCCCGGATGGGCTGCCTACGAGCAGTACTTC
CASSPGWAAYEQYF
>TRBD1|.|TRBV2|TRBJ1-1
TGTGCCACAACGAAGGACAGGGTGGACACTGAAGCTTTCTTT
CATTKDRVDTEAFF